These 3 T cell receptor beta chains share one sample of origin, sequenced in a study of PD-1 blockade in classical Hodgkin lymphoma. The time point is: cycle 4 day 1 (C4D1), after more than five weeks of nivolumab. Relapse after autologous stem cell transplantation occurred in every patient, and brentuximab vedotin exposure varied. Researchers pulled CD8+ T cells out of thawed PBMCs using magnetic negative selection. Here immunoSEQ multiplex PCR was the method, and the copy in TCRdb shows in-frame clones only, minus some. The sample has approximately 16,000 clones, around nine tenths seen once. The input for sequencing was CD8+ T cells from blood, taken before the fourth cycle of nivolumab. The source of these receptors is a human donor with classical Hodgkin lymphoma.

This chain joins TRBV19 and TRBJ1-4; tentative D call: TRBD1 (6 bases). This CDR3 comprises 15 residues. V shed 3 bases and J shed 4 bases, with 12 bases lying between them. Germline V gene lookup returns CDR1 LNHDA and CDR2 SQIVND (reference sequence). The CDR3 spells CASSIPRGSNEKLFF. DNA for the CDR3: TGTGCCAGTAGTATCCCGAGGGGGAGTAATGAAAAACTGTTTTTT.

This clone was detected once. This chain connects TRBV2 to TRBJ2-3; either TRBD1 or TRBD2 may supply D (5 bases each). Trimming left V 4 bases short and J 0 bases short, with 14 bases between. The CDR3 runs 16 residues. Germline V gene sequence: CDR1 SNHLY, CDR2 FYNNEI. CDR3: CASSGGTSSSTDTQYF. For the CDR3, the DNA is TGTGCCAGCAGTGGGGGGACCAGTTCTAGCACAGATACGCAGTATTTT. Drawing the rest from reference TRBV2 and TRBJ2-3, the complete variable domain is EPEVTQTPSHQVTQMGQEVILRCVPISNHLYFYWYRQILGQKVEFLVSFYNNEISEKSEIFDDQFSVERPDGSNFTLKIRSTKLEDSAMYFCASSGGTSSSTDTQYFGPGTRLTVL.

This clone was seen a handful of times. J is TRBJ2-1 and V is TRBV2; the D gene is possibly TRBD2 (5 bases). The germline V gene encodes CDR1 SNHLY and CDR2 FYNNEI. The CDR3 is made up of 15 amino acids. Trimming cost V 10 bases and J 0 bases, with 16 bases left between them. The CDR3 region is CATELSGYSYNEQFF. The DNA of the CDR3 is TGTGCCACCGAGCTAAGCGGATACTCCTACAATGAGCAGTTCTTC.